This is a list of T cell receptor beta chains from one sample in a study of cytotoxic CD8 clonotypes in ibrutinib-treated CLL. Measured with immunoSEQ multiplex PCR; TCRdb has only the in-frame clones, and not every one. The profile shows some 76,000 clones, roughly 85% of them singletons. The sequences come from PBMCs, collected after 24 months of ibrutinib treatment. These receptors were obtained from a human donor with chronic lymphocytic leukemia. Both conserved end residues are trimmed from each CDR3. Fields, in order: V gene, J gene, CDR3 length, CDR3 protein.

v_call: TRBV9; j_call: TRBJ1-3; cdr3_length: 16; cdr3_aa: ASSARDSAAVSGNTIY
v_call: TRBV19; j_call: TRBJ2-3; cdr3_length: 11; cdr3_aa: ASSIEGADTQY
v_call: TRBV11-2; j_call: TRBJ2-2; cdr3_length: 12; cdr3_aa: ASSLVSNTGELF
v_call: TRBV28; j_call: TRBJ1-3; cdr3_length: 11; cdr3_aa: ASIQGLGNTIY
v_call: TRBV20-1; j_call: TRBJ2-3; cdr3_length: 8; cdr3_aa: SASTDTQY
v_call: TRBV19; j_call: TRBJ2-3; cdr3_length: 14; cdr3_aa: ASSLSAGGGTDTQY
v_call: TRBV27; j_call: TRBJ2-1; cdr3_length: 13; cdr3_aa: ASSLAGGLGNEQF
v_call: TRBV7-2; j_call: TRBJ2-7; cdr3_length: 13; cdr3_aa: ASSRGGTGAYEQY
v_call: TRBV7-3; j_call: TRBJ2-3; cdr3_length: 14; cdr3_aa: ASSLTSGGPTDTQY
v_call: TRBV4-2; j_call: TRBJ2-1; cdr3_length: 9; cdr3_aa: ASSQNNEQF
v_call: TRBV7-9; j_call: TRBJ1-1; cdr3_length: 13; cdr3_aa: ASSLPRQGGTEAF
v_call: TRBV28; j_call: TRBJ2-7; cdr3_length: 10; cdr3_aa: ASSFTTYEQY
v_call: TRBV5-1; j_call: TRBJ2-3; cdr3_length: 12; cdr3_aa: ASSLAVGTDTQY
v_call: TRBV2; j_call: TRBJ2-5; cdr3_length: 12; cdr3_aa: ASSRNRGPETQY
v_call: TRBV5-1; j_call: TRBJ1-5; cdr3_length: 11; cdr3_aa: ASAIGGGQPQH
v_call: TRBV27; j_call: TRBJ2-1; cdr3_length: 12; cdr3_aa: ASKEGGSYNEQF
v_call: TRBV28; j_call: TRBJ2-2; cdr3_length: 13; cdr3_aa: ASSFSLVVTGELF
v_call: TRBV7-9; j_call: TRBJ2-7; cdr3_length: 13; cdr3_aa: ASSLEAGITYEQY
v_call: TRBV6-6; j_call: TRBJ1-1; cdr3_length: 13; cdr3_aa: ASSGTGGVNTEAF
v_call: TRBV7-2; j_call: TRBJ2-3; cdr3_length: 10; cdr3_aa: ASSFSTDTQY
v_call: TRBV11-2; j_call: TRBJ2-7; cdr3_length: 12; cdr3_aa: ASSRSGTRYEQY
v_call: TRBV7-9; j_call: TRBJ1-1; cdr3_length: 14; cdr3_aa: ASSLVPIGGGTEAF
v_call: TRBV2; j_call: TRBJ2-7; cdr3_length: 16; cdr3_aa: ASSDVRLAGGSSYEQY
v_call: TRBV7-2; j_call: TRBJ2-3; cdr3_length: 12; cdr3_aa: ASSQQGSTDTQY
v_call: TRBV2; j_call: TRBJ1-3; cdr3_length: 12; cdr3_aa: ASRRGTEGNTIY
v_call: TRBV29-1; j_call: TRBJ2-1; cdr3_length: 13; cdr3_aa: SVFGTSGRWGEQF
v_call: TRBV28; j_call: TRBJ1-2; cdr3_length: 13; cdr3_aa: ASSKTAGTSRGYT
v_call: TRBV4-1; j_call: TRBJ2-3; cdr3_length: 12; cdr3_aa: ASSQGTHTDTQY
v_call: TRBV30; j_call: TRBJ2-3; cdr3_length: 15; cdr3_aa: AWSGGRGRFGTDTQY
v_call: TRBV30; j_call: TRBJ2-1; cdr3_length: 16; cdr3_aa: AWRTRLAGGSSYNEQF
v_call: TRBV20-1; j_call: TRBJ1-2; cdr3_length: 8; cdr3_aa: SAVHYGYT
v_call: TRBV7-9; j_call: TRBJ1-1; cdr3_length: 15; cdr3_aa: ASSLVAGRGLNTEAF
v_call: TRBV6-5; j_call: TRBJ2-7; cdr3_length: 12; cdr3_aa: ASSHQGIHHEQY
v_call: TRBV7-6; j_call: TRBJ1-3; cdr3_length: 15; cdr3_aa: ASGLAGGGGVGNTIY
v_call: TRBV28; j_call: TRBJ2-2; cdr3_length: 14; cdr3_aa: ASTQIAGANTGELF
v_call: TRBV29-1; j_call: TRBJ2-7; cdr3_length: 12; cdr3_aa: SGAGLAGGNEQY
v_call: TRBV4-2; j_call: TRBJ2-2; cdr3_length: 15; cdr3_aa: ASSQVVSGSQRGELF
v_call: TRBV6-1; j_call: TRBJ1-5; cdr3_length: 13; cdr3_aa: ASSSRVGDNQPQH
v_call: TRBV5-4; j_call: TRBJ2-1; cdr3_length: 13; cdr3_aa: ASSLLAVSYNEQF
v_call: TRBV9; j_call: TRBJ2-3; cdr3_length: 14; cdr3_aa: ASSVVPSGSSDTQY